Reported below is one T cell receptor (beta chain). The data derive from a study of blood T cell repertoires in COVID-19. Study-level information: The origin of the acute and convalescent COVID-19 samples was the United States, Italy and Spain.

Source study methods: Amplification of reference gene primers provided the estimated nucleated cell counts. Assay used: immunoSEQ multiplex PCR; TCRdb lists only in-frame clones, some missing. For V, J and clone size, that table is used; D and trimming come from the DNA. The sample consists of 150,000 to 200,000 clones, around 90% of them appearing once. The ends were cut back, 2 bases at V and 3 bases at J, with 14 bases in the middle. Germline lookup yields CDR1 SGHAT and CDR2 FQNNGV. The length of the CDR3 is 15 residues. The source of this sequence is a man aged 50-59 years with acute or convalescent COVID-19. J is TRBJ2-7 and V is TRBV11-2; D remains unclear. The sequencing input was peripheral blood. This CDR3 reads CASSLSGVLIYEQYF. DNA of the CDR3: TGTGCCAGCAGCTTATCGGGTGTATTAATCTACGAGCAGTACTTC.